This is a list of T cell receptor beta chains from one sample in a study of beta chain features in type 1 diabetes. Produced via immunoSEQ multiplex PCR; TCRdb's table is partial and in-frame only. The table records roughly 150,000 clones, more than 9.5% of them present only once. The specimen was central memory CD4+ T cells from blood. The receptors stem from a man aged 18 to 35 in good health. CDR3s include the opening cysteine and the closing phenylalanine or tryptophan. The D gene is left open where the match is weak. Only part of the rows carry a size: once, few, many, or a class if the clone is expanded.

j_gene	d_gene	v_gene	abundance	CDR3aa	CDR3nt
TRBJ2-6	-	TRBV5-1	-	CASSFNSGANVLTF	TGCGCCAGCAGCTTTAACTCTGGGGCCAACGTCCTGACTTTC
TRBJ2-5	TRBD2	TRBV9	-	CASSVGPRGSFQETQYF	TGTGCCAGCAGCGTAGGCCCTCGCGGGAGTTTCCAAGAGACCCAGTACTTC
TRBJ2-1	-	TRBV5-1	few	CASSLYGAAYEQFF	TGCGCCAGCAGCTTATACGGCGCAGCGTATGAGCAGTTCTTC
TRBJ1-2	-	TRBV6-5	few	CASSYDSSYYGYTF	TGTGCCAGCAGTTACGACAGCTCCTACTATGGCTACACCTTC
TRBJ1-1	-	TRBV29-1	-	CSVDVAGQGTEAFF	TGCAGCGTTGATGTCGCAGGGCAAGGGACTGAAGCTTTCTTT
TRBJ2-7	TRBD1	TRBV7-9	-	CASSLNRDRGLSHHYEQYF	TGTGCCAGCAGCCTCAACCGGGACAGGGGGCTCAGTCACCACTACGAGCAGTACTTC
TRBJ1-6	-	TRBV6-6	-	CASSTWGANSPLHF	TGTGCCAGCAGTACCTGGGGGGCGAATTCACCCCTCCACTTT
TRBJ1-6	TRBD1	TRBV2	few	CASSEIQGRNSPLHF	TGTGCCAGCAGTGAAATACAGGGGAGGAATTCACCCCTCCACTTT
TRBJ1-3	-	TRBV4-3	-	CASSQSYGNTIYF	TGCGCCAGCAGCCAATCATATGGAAACACCATATATTTT
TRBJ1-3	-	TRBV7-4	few	CASRRQAGNTIYF	TGTGCCAGCAGAAGACAGGCTGGAAACACCATATATTTT
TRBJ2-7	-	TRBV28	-	CASSTRWPRYEQYF	TGTGCCAGCAGCACGAGGTGGCCGAGGTACGAGCAGTACTTC
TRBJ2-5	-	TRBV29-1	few	CSSRQGRETQYF	TGCAGCTCCCGGCAGGGACGGGAGACCCAGTACTTC
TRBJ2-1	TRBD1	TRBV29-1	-	CSAGTGSNEQFF	TGCAGCGCGGGGACAGGGTCCAATGAGCAGTTCTTC
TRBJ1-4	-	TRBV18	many	CASSPKGVTAEKLFF	TGTGCCAGCTCACCAAAAGGAGTTACGGCTGAAAAACTGTTTTTT
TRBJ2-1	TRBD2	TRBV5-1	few	CASSLGSSGSNEQFF	TGCGCCAGCAGCTTGGGATCTAGCGGGAGCAATGAGCAGTTCTTC
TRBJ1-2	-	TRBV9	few	CASSVDLGGSYGYTF	TGTGCCAGCAGCGTAGACCTTGGCGGCTCCTATGGCTACACCTTC
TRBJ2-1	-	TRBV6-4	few	CASSVGDKQFF	TGTGCCAGCAGTGTAGGGGATAAGCAGTTCTTC
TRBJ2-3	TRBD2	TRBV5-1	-	CASSLGTSGSTDTQYF	TGCGCCAGCAGCCTGGGGACTAGCGGGAGCACAGATACGCAGTATTTT
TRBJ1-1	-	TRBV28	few	CASSLVNTEAFF	TGTGCCAGCAGTTTGGTTAACACTGAAGCTTTCTTT
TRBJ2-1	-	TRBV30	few	CACQPGHTYNEQFF	TGTGCCTGCCAGCCGGGACACACCTACAATGAGCAGTTCTTC
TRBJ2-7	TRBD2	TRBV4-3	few	CASSLASGAYEQYF	TGCGCCAGCAGTCTCGCTAGCGGGGCCTACGAGCAGTACTTC
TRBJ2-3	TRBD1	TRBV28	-	CASRRQGTDTQYF	TGTGCCAGCCGGAGACAGGGGACAGATACGCAGTATTTT
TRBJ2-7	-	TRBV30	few	CAWSVGPGSYEQYF	TGTGCCTGGAGTGTAGGGCCGGGGTCCTACGAGCAGTACTTC
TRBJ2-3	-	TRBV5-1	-	CASSLAPLPTDTQYF	TGCGCCAGCAGCTTGGCACCCCTTCCCACAGATACGCAGTATTTT
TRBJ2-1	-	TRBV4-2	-	CASSHQAQTAYNEQFF	TGTGCCAGCAGCCACCAAGCGCAGACAGCCTACAATGAGCAGTTCTTC
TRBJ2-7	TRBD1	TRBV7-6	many	CASSRQGRINEQYF	TGTGCCAGCAGCCGACAGGGAAGGATAAACGAGCAGTACTTC
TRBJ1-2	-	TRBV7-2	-	CASSLSSGRMAYGYTF	TGTGCCAGCAGCTTATCGAGCGGCAGGATGGCCTATGGCTACACCTTC
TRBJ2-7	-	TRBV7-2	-	CASRSTGSYEQYF	TGTGCCAGCAGGTCGACAGGATCCTACGAGCAGTACTTC
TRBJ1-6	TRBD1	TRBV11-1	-	CASGTAYNSPLHF	TGTGCCAGCGGGACAGCTTATAATTCACCCCTCCACTTT
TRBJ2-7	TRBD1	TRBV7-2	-	CASSSQGLSYEQYF	TGTGCCAGCAGCTCACAGGGGCTCTCCTACGAGCAGTACTTC
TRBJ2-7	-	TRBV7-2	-	CASSSTRYEQYF	TGTGCCAGCAGCTCGACTCGTTACGAGCAGTACTTC
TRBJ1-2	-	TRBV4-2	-	CASSQDLLVDYGYTF	TGTGCCAGCAGCCAAGATCTCCTGGTCGACTATGGCTACACCTTC
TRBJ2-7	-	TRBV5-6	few	CASSLPAGLVEQYF	TGTGCCAGCAGCTTGCCGGCCGGGCTGGTCGAGCAGTACTTC
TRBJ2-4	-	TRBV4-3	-	CASSQGTPAKNIQYF	TGCGCCAGCAGCCAAGGAACACCAGCCAAAAACATTCAGTACTTC
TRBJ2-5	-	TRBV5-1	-	CASRDQETQYF	TGCGCCAGCAGGGATCAAGAGACCCAGTACTTC
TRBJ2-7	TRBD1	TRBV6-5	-	CASSHITGQGYEQYF	TGTGCCAGCAGTCATATTACCGGACAGGGCTACGAGCAGTACTTC
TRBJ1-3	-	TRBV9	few	CASSENRPGAGNTIYF	TGTGCCAGCAGCGAGAACAGGCCGGGAGCTGGAAACACCATATATTTT
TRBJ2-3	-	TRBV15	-	CATSRDEADTQYF	TGTGCCACCAGCAGAGATGAGGCAGATACGCAGTATTTT
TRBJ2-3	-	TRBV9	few	CASSWDRTDTQYF	TGTGCCAGCAGCTGGGATAGAACAGATACGCAGTATTTT
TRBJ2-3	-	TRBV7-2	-	CASSSPLGGGRADTQYF	TGTGCCAGCAGCTCCCCCCTAGGAGGGGGTAGGGCAGATACGCAGTATTTT
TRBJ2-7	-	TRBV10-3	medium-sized	CAIWDPRAYEQYF	TGTGCCATTTGGGACCCGAGGGCCTACGAGCAGTACTTC
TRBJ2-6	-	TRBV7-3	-	CASSPVPSGANVLTF	TGTGCCAGCAGCCCCGTGCCATCTGGGGCCAACGTCCTGACTTTC
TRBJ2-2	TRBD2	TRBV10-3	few	CAISEGSGGNTGELFF	TGTGCCATCAGTGAGGGTAGCGGGGGGAACACCGGGGAGCTGTTTTTT
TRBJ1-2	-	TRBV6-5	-	CATKTVDYGYTF	TGTGCCACCAAGACTGTGGACTATGGCTACACCTTC
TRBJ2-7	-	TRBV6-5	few	CASSGRSPPEQYF	TGTGCCAGCAGTGGGCGTTCGCCTCCTGAGCAGTACTTC
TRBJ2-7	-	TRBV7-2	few	CASSLSRREQYF	TGTGCCAGCAGCTTGAGTCGCAGGGAGCAGTACTTC
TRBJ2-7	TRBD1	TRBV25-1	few	CASSEAVGQGGEQYF	TGTGCCAGCAGTGAGGCGGTTGGACAGGGAGGCGAGCAGTACTTC
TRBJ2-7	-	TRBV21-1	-	CASSNYAAAGLATYEQYF	TGTGCCAGCAGCAACTACGCAGCGGCGGGACTAGCGACCTACGAGCAGTACTTC
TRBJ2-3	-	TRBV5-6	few	CASSHLGRRTDTQYF	TGTGCCAGCAGCCACTTAGGGAGGCGCACAGATACGCAGTATTTT
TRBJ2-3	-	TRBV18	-	CASSSLPTTDTQYF	TGTGCCAGCTCAAGCTTACCTACGACAGATACGCAGTATTTT
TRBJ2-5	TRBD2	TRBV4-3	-	CASSHLAEETQYF	TGCGCCAGCAGCCATCTAGCGGAAGAGACCCAGTACTTC
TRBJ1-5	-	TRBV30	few	CAWSVRSNQPQHF	TGTGCCTGGAGTGTACGGAGCAATCAGCCCCAGCATTTT
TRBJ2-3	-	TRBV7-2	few	CASSYLARELDTQYF	TGTGCCAGCAGCTACCTAGCAAGGGAGCTGGATACGCAGTATTTT